The rows below give T cell receptor beta chains drawn from one sample of a study of identical twins. TCRdb ran MiXCR on the 5' RACE reads and lists one entry per CDR3 protein. The table records roughly 230,000 distinct CDR3 sequences, around 8.3% of them present only once. These data also featured in a second study, about yellow fever vaccine responses in identical twins.

Input material: CD8+ T cells sorted from blood. The receptor set was obtained from a woman aged 18-29 years in good health. Both conserved end residues are part of each CDR3. Fields, in order: D gene, V gene, J gene, CDR3 length, clone size, CDR3 DNA, CDR3 protein. A D gene is named only where the DNA matches it firmly. A clone size is listed for some rows: how often the clone was seen (once, few, many), or a class if it is expanded.

>NA|TRBV4-3|TRBJ2-1|17|NA
TGCGCCAGCAGCCAAGATGGCCATAGTGAGGCCAACAATGAGCAGTTCTTC
CASSQDGHSEANNEQFF
>NA|TRBV2|TRBJ2-3|16|many
TGTGCCAGCAGGGGAAGTAAGGACGGAGACACAGATACGCAGTATTTT
CASRGSKDGDTDTQYF
>NA|TRBV11-2|TRBJ2-7|15|NA
TGTGCCAGCAGTCCAGGAGGGGGCTTATCCTACGAGCAGTACTTC
CASSPGGGLSYEQYF
>NA|TRBV29-1|TRBJ2-7|11|many
TGCAGCGTTGAGATCAGCTACGAGCAGTACTTC
CSVEISYEQYF
>NA|TRBV7-9|TRBJ2-7|14|NA
TGTGCCAGCAGCTTCGGTCAGGCGGACTACGAGCAGTACTTC
CASSFGQADYEQYF
>NA|TRBV7-2|TRBJ2-1|13|NA
TGTGCCAGCAGGGGAACCGCCTACAATGAGCAGTTCTTC
CASRGTAYNEQFF
>NA|TRBV12-3/TRBV12-4|TRBJ2-7|13|many
TGTGCCAGCAGGTGGGCCCCAGGCTACGAGCAGTACTTC
CASRWAPGYEQYF
>TRBD1|TRBV12-3/TRBV12-4|TRBJ2-1|15|NA
TGTGCCAGCAGGGGAGGGGACAGGGGAACTGATGAGCAGTTCTTC
CASRGGDRGTDEQFF
>TRBD1|TRBV12-3/TRBV12-4|TRBJ2-2|13|few
TGTGCCAGCAGTGCCACAGGGGCCGGGGAGCTGTTTTTT
CASSATGAGELFF
>NA|TRBV7-2|TRBJ2-5|16|NA
TGTGCCAGCAGCTTAGGTTTGGGCTTTTTCGAAGAGACCCAGTACTTC
CASSLGLGFFEETQYF
>NA|TRBV5-1|TRBJ2-7|17|NA
TGCGCCAGCAGCTTGTTTCTCGGGGTAGGAGGGTACTACGAGCAGTACTTC
CASSLFLGVGGYYEQYF
>TRBD2|TRBV20-1|TRBJ2-7|15|few
TGCAGTGCTAGAAGGGCGGGGGATTTCGCCTACGAGCAGTACTTC
CSARRAGDFAYEQYF
>TRBD1|TRBV7-9|TRBJ2-7|15|NA
TGTGCCAGCAGCGAGACCGGGACAGGGGACTACGAGCAGTACTTC
CASSETGTGDYEQYF
>TRBD1|TRBV27|TRBJ2-7|13|NA
TGTGCCAGCGGGACAGGTCATCCCTACGAGCAGTACTTC
CASGTGHPYEQYF
>NA|TRBV11-2|TRBJ2-7|13|many
TGTGCCAGCAGCGACCAGTACTCCTACGAGCAGTACTTC
CASSDQYSYEQYF
>TRBD1|TRBV10-3|TRBJ2-5|13|many
TGTGCCATCAGCAGACAGGGGGCCGAGACCCAGTACTTC
CAISRQGAETQYF
>NA|TRBV5-4|TRBJ2-1|14|NA
TGTGCCAGCAGCTTAGACACCTCCAGCAATGAGCAGTTCTTC
CASSLDTSSNEQFF
>NA|TRBV4-1|TRBJ2-1|13|NA
TGCGCCAGCAGCCCCCCACTCGACAATGAGCAGTTCTTC
CASSPPLDNEQFF
>TRBD2|TRBV20-1|TRBJ2-3|14|many
TGCAGTGCCCGAAGCGGGAGTAGTACAGATACGCAGTATTTT
CSARSGSSTDTQYF
>TRBD1|TRBV2|TRBJ2-3|15|many
TGTGCCAGCAGGACAGGGGACCTGAGGACAGATACGCAGTATTTT
CASRTGDLRTDTQYF
>TRBD1|TRBV4-3|TRBJ2-7|15|NA
TGCGCCAGCAGCCAAGATGGGACAGGGGGCTTGGAGCAGTACTTC
CASSQDGTGGLEQYF
>NA|TRBV27|TRBJ2-7|12|NA
TGTGCCAGCAGTCCCTTGGGGTTCGAGCAGTACTTC
CASSPLGFEQYF
>TRBD1|TRBV24-1|TRBJ2-1|14|NA
TGTGCCACCAGTGATCTTGGGACAGGGGATGAGCAGTTCTTC
CATSDLGTGDEQFF
>TRBD2|TRBV6-5|TRBJ2-5|17|few
TGTGCCAGCAGTTACGCCGTAGCGGGGGGACTCAAAGAGACCCAGTACTTC
CASSYAVAGGLKETQYF
>NA|TRBV28|TRBJ2-5|12|NA
TGTGCCAGCAGTTTACTTGGCAAGACCCAGTACTTC
CASSLLGKTQYF
>TRBD1|TRBV5-1|TRBJ1-1|14|many
TGCGCCAGCAGCTGGGGACAGGGTGTAACTGAAGCTTTCTTT
CASSWGQGVTEAFF
>TRBD2|TRBV9|TRBJ2-7|16|few
TGTGCCAGCAGCCCTCGGACTAGCGGTTGGTTGCACGAGCAGTACTTC
CASSPRTSGWLHEQYF
>NA|TRBV29-1|TRBJ2-2|13|NA
TGCAGCGTTGTTATAGCTATCGCCGGGGAGCTGTTTTTT
CSVVIAIAGELFF